Sequencing of this TCR beta chain was carried out in a study of blood T cells in healthy people across ages. Study-wide results and limits: Naive CD4+ cell counts and diversity both ran higher in long-lived than in aged donors. Researchers deemed the diversity estimates from one million T cells underestimates.

Alongside a J-beta primer mix, a sample-barcoded 5' primer served in a second PCR lasting about 6 to 12 cycles. A template-switch adaptor that had 12 random nucleotides put a tag on each cDNA molecule. CDR3-containing paired-end reads numbered at least 2.5 million in each sample. TCRdb processed the 5' RACE reads anew with MiXCR; each CDR3 protein has one entry. There are approximately 1,100,000 distinct CDR3 sequences in the sample; 35% to 50% occur only once, and around 18% lies in the top ten. Trimming left V 1 base short and J 2 bases short, with 11 bases between. There are 15 residues in the CDR3. Germline CDR1 is LNHNV and CDR2 is YYDKDF (reference sequence). Concerning this clonotype itself: Its target is not known.

This TCR came from an older woman in good health. The sample comprised blood. The V call is TRBV15, the J call TRBJ2-5; D unclear. The CDR3 DNA follows: TGTGCCACCAGCAGAGCTGGACCTAAACAAGAGACCCAGTACTTC. Its protein product is CATSRAGPKQETQYF.